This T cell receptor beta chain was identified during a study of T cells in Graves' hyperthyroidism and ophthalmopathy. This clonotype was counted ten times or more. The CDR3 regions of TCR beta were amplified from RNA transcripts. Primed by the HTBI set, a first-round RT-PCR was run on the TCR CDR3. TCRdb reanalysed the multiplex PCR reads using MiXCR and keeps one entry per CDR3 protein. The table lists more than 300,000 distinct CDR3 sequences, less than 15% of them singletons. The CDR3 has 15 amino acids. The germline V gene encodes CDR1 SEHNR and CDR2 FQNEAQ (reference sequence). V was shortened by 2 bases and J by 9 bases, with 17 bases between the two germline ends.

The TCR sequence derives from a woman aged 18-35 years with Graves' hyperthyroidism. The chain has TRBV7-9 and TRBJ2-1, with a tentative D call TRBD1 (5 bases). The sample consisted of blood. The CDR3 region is CASSLTGRSVSEQFF. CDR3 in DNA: TGTGCCAGCAGCTTAACAGGCAGGTCGGTTTCTGAGCAGTTCTTC.